Sequencing of this T cell receptor (beta chain) was carried out in a study of shared clonotypes between healthy human individuals. Some clones are missing from TCRdb's copy, which holds only in-frame ones; the method was immunoSEQ multiplex PCR. The sample lists about 690,000 clones; about 92% were seen once. CDR1 and CDR2 (germline): MNHEY, SVGAGI. This CDR3 has 13 residues. V was cut by 2 bases and J by 10 bases, with 12 bases left in between. This chain connects TRBV6-5 to TRBJ2-1; D is possibly TRBD2 (6 bases). Sequencing used memory CD8+ T cells from PBMCs. As to subset: CD45RO+ cells pooled with CCR7-negative TemRA cells. The sequence derives from a young man in good health. Some clones in this sample may be carry-over from other donors' samples. DNA for the CDR3: TGTGCCAGCAGTTACCGGCAGGAGGGGGAGCAGTTCTTC. Translating it yields CASSYRQEGEQFF.